This is a list of T cell receptor beta chains from one sample in a study of blood T cells in healthy people across ages. One entry per CDR3 protein results from TCRdb running MiXCR on the 5' RACE reads. Of about 970,000 distinct CDR3 sequences listed, 51% are singletons. The sequencing sample was made of blood. The receptors shown here come from an older woman in good health. Both conserved end residues are part of each CDR3. The D gene is left open where the match is weak. A clone size is listed for some rows: how often the clone was seen (once, few, many), or a class if it is expanded.

V	size	length	J	D	CDR3	DNA
TRBV4-1	-	11	TRBJ2-5	-	CASSQQGKQYF	TGCGCCAGCAGCCAGCAGGGGAAGCAGTACTTC
TRBV20-1	-	15	TRBJ2-3	TRBD1	CSAPPHRGQADTQYF	TGCAGTGCTCCCCCCCACAGGGGTCAGGCAGATACGCAGTATTTT
TRBV5-1	-	16	TRBJ2-5	-	CASSLGTTQTAETQYF	TGCGCCAGCAGCTTAGGGACAACTCAAACAGCAGAGACCCAGTACTTC
TRBV10-3	few	12	TRBJ2-5	-	CAIRGIGETQYF	TGTGCCATTAGGGGGATTGGGGAGACCCAGTACTTC
TRBV7-2	-	15	TRBJ2-2	TRBD2	CASSPASGSSGELFF	TGTGCCAGCAGCCCCGCTAGCGGGAGCTCCGGGGAGCTGTTTTTT
TRBV21-1	-	13	TRBJ2-7	-	CASSKDGNYEQYF	TGTGCCAGCAGCAAGGACGGCAACTACGAGCAGTACTTC
TRBV6-6	-	12	TRBJ1-4	-	CASSYSQEKLFF	TGTGCCAGCAGTTACTCCCAGGAAAAACTGTTTTTT
TRBV6-5	-	12	TRBJ1-2	-	CASSYSTGSYTF	TGTGCCAGCAGTTACTCGACCGGGAGCTACACCTTC
TRBV29-1	-	11	TRBJ1-1	-	CSVVSVRGAFF	TGCAGCGTTGTGTCGGTCCGAGGAGCTTTCTTT
TRBV6-2/TRBV6-3	-	15	TRBJ1-2	-	CASSLTGRSNYGYTF	TGTGCCAGCAGTCTTACAGGGAGGAGTAACTATGGCTACACCTTC
TRBV28	once	16	TRBJ1-1	-	CASSLSRLVRGTEAFF	TGTGCCAGCAGTTTGTCCCGTTTAGTTCGGGGCACTGAAGCTTTCTTT
TRBV7-2	-	15	TRBJ2-5	-	CASSLIGRRLETQYF	TGTGCCAGCAGCTTAATTGGGAGGAGGCTCGAGACCCAGTACTTC
TRBV4-1	-	15	TRBJ2-5	-	CASREARGGQETQYF	TGCGCCAGCAGAGAGGCAAGAGGGGGGCAAGAGACCCAGTACTTC
TRBV15	-	17	TRBJ2-6	TRBD1	CATSSIRGSAGANVLTF	TGTGCCACCAGCAGCATCAGGGGGTCGGCTGGGGCCAACGTCCTGACTTTC
TRBV14	-	16	TRBJ2-3	TRBD2	CASSQACGTRGVTQYF	TGTGCCAGCAGCCAAGCATGCGGGACTAGGGGGGTCACGCAGTATTTT
TRBV6-5	once	15	TRBJ1-1	-	CASSSPTGGFAEAFF	TGTGCCAGCAGTTCCCCCACCGGGGGTTTTGCTGAAGCTTTCTTT